This T cell receptor (beta chain) was identified during a study of beta chain features in type 1 diabetes. Points from the study as a whole: High-TCR-expressing cells could be over-represented by cDNA sequencing. A possible short-template PCR bias applies equally to patients and controls. Significant though moderate, a shortening of TCRB CDR3s appeared in all four CD4+ subsets of Type 1 diabetes patients.

A few counts support this clone. Its specificity is not known. The investigators reverse transcribed all of the isolated RNA, so they sequenced expressed TCRB transcripts. Libraries were prepared by immunoSEQ multiplex PCR; TCRdb keeps only in-frame clonotypes and omits some of them. The sample has approximately 280,000 clones, about 15% seen once. The ends lost 6 bases at V and 10 bases at J; junction bases unmatched: 14. The CDR3 totals 15 residues. Germline loops: CDR1 SGHTA, CDR2 FQGNSA. Every participating donor gave one draw, a heparinised blood sample averaging around 100 mL. V usage is TRBV7-2 and J usage is TRBJ2-1, with 8 positions matching TRBD1. The source is a man between 18 and 29 years old with type 1 diabetes. Sequencing was performed on naive CD4+ T cells from blood. The CDR3 nucleotides read TGTGCCAGCAGACGGGACAGGACCCATACGGGGGAGCAGTTCTTC. Translation: CASRRDRTHTGEQFF.